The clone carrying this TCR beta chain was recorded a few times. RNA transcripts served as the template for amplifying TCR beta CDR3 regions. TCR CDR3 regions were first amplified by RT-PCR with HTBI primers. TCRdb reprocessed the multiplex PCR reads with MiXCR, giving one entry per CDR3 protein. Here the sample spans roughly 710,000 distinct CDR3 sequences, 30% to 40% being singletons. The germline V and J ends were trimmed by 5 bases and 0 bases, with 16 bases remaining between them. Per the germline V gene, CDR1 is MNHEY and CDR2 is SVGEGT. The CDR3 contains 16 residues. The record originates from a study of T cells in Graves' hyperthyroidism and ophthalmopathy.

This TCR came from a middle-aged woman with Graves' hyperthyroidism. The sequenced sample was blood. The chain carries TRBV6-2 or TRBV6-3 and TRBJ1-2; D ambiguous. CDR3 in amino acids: CASSQRRDRANYGYTF. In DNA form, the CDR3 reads TGTGCCAGCAGTCAAAGGAGGGATCGAGCTAACTATGGCTACACCTTC.